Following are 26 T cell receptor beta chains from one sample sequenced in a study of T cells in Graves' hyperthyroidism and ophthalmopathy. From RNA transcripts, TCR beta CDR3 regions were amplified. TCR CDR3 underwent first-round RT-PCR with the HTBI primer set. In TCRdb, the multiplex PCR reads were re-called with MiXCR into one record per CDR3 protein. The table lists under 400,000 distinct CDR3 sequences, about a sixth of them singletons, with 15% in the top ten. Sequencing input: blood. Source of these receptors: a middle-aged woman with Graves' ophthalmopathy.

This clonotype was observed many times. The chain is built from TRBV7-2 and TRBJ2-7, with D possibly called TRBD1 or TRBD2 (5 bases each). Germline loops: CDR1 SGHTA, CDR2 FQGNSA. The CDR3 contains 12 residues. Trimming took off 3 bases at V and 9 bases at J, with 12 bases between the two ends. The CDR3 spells CASSFQSGPQYF. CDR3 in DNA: TGTGCCAGCAGCTTTCAGTCGGGACCGCAGTACTTC.

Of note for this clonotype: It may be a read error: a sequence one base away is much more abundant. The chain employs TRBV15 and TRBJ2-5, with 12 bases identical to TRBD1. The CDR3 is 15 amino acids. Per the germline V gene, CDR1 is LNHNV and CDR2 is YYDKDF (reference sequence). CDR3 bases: TGTGCCACCAGCCCCGGGACAGGGGGCTTAGAGAACCAGTACTTC. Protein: CATSPGTGGLENQYF.

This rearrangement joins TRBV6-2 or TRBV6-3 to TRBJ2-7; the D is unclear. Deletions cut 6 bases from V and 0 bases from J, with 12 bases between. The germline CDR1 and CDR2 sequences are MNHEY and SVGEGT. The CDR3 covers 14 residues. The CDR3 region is CASSPAHNSYEQYF. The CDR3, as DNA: TGTGCCAGCAGCCCTGCCCATAACTCCTACGAGCAGTACTTC.

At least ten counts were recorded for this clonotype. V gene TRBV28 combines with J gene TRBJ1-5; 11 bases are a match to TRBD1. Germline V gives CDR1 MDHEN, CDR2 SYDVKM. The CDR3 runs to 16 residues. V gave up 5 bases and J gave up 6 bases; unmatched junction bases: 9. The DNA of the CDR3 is TGTGCCAGCAGTCATGATGGGACAGGGGGTCGTCAGCCCCAGCATTTT. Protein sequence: CASSHDGTGGRQPQHF.

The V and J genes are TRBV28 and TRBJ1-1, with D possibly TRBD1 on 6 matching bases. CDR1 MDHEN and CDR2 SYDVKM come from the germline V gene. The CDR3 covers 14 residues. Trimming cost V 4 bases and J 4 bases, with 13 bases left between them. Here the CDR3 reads CASSWGGAPTEAFF. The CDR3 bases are TGTGCCAGCAGTTGGGGGGGGGCGCCCACTGAAGCTTTCTTT.

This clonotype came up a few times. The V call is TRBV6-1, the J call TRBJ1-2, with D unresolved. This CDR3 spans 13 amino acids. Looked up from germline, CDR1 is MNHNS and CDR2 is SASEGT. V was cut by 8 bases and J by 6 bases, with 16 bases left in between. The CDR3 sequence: CASQMEPHDGYTF. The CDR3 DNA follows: TGTGCCAGCCAGATGGAGCCCCATGATGGCTACACCTTC.

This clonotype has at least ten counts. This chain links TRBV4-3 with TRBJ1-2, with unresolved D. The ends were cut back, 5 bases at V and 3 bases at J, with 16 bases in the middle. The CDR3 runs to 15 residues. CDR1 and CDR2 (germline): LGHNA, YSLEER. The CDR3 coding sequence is TGCGCCAGCAGCAGAATGGTTACTACTGACTATGGCTACACCTTC. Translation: CASSRMVTTDYGYTF.

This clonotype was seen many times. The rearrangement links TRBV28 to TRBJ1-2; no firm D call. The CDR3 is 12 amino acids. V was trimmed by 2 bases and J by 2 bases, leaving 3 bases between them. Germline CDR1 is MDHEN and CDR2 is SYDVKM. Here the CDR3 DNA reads TGTGCCAGCAGTTTACAAAACTATGGCTACACCTTC. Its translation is CASSLQNYGYTF.

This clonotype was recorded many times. The CDR3 DNA is TGTGCCAGCAGCTTAGTGAACAAGGGAAGAGAGACCCAGTACTTC. Translated: CASSLVNKGRETQYF. The rearrangement links TRBV7-6 to TRBJ2-5; D not certain. CDR1 and CDR2 from the germline V gene are SGHVS and FNYEAQ. Trimming stripped 1 base from V and 4 bases from J, with 13 bases between. This CDR3 spans 15 amino acids. Full variable domain (remainder filled in from reference TRBV7-6 and TRBJ2-5): GAGVSQSPRYKVTKRGQDVALRCDPISGHVSLYWYRQALGQGPEFLTYFNYEAQQDKSGLPNDRFSAERPEGSISTLTIQRTEQRDSAMYRCASSLVNKGRETQYFGPGTRLLVL.

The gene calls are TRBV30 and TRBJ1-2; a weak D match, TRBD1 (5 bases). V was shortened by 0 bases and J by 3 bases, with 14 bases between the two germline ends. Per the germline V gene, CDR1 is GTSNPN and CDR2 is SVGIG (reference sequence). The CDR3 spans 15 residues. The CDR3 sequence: CAWSVVGLADYGYTF. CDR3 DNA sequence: TGTGCCTGGAGTGTGGTGGGGCTCGCCGACTATGGCTACACCTTC. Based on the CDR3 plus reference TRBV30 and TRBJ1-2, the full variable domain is SQTIHQWPATLVQPVGSPLSLECTVEGTSNPNLYWYRQAAGRGLQLLFYSVGIGQISSEVPQNLSASRPQDRQFILSSKKLLLSDSGFYLCAWSVVGLADYGYTFGSGTRLTVV.

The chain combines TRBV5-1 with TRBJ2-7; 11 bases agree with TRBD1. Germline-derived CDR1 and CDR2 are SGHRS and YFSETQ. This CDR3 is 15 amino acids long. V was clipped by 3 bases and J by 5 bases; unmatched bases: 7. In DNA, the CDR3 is TGCGCCAGCAGCTGGGGGGACAGGGGGATTAACGAGCAGTACTTC. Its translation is CASSWGDRGINEQYF.

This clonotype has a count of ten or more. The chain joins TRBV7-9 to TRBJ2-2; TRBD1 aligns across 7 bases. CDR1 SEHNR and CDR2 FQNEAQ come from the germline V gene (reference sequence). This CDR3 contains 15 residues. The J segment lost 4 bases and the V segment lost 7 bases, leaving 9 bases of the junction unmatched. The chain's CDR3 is CASTPSTGSTGELFF. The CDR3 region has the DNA TGTGCCAGCACCCCCTCGACAGGGTCCACCGGGGAGCTGTTTTTT.

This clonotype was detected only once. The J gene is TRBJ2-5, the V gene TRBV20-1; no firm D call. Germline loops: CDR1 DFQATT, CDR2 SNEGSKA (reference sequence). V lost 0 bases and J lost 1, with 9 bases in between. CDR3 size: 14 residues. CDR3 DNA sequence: TGCAGTGCTAGAGAGGGCAGGACCCAAGAGACCCAGTACTTC. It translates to CSAREGRTQETQYF.

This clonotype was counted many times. For the CDR3, the DNA is TGTGCCAGCAGCATCTCAGGGCTCCGGGAAGCTTTCTTT. Amino acid sequence: CASSISGLREAFF. This chain uses TRBV28 with TRBJ1-1; weak D call: TRBD1 (5 bases). V lost 6 bases, J lost 8 bases, and 16 bases lay in between. Germline assignment: CDR1 MDHEN and CDR2 SYDVKM. This CDR3 comprises 13 residues.

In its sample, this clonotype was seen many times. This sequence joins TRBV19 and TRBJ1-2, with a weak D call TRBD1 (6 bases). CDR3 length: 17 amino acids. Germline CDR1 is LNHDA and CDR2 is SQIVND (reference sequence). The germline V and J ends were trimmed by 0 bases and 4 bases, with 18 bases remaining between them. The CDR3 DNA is TGTGCCAGTAGTATAGATCCAGGACGGACAGATTTCTATGGCTACACCTTC. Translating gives CASSIDPGRTDFYGYTF.

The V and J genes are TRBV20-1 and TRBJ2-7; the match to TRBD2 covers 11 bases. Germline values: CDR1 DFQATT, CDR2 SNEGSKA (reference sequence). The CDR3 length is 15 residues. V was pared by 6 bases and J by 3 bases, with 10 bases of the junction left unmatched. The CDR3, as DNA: TGCAGTGCCCCCCTTGCGGGGACTAGCGGCTACGAGCAGTACTTC. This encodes CSAPLAGTSGYEQYF.

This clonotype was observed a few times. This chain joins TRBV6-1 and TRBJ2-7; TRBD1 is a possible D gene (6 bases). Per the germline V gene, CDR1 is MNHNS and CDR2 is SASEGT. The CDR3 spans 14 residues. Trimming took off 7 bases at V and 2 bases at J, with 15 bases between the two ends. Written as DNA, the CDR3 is TGTGCCAGCAAGAGGTCCGGGACAACCTACGAGCAGTACTTC. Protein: CASKRSGTTYEQYF.

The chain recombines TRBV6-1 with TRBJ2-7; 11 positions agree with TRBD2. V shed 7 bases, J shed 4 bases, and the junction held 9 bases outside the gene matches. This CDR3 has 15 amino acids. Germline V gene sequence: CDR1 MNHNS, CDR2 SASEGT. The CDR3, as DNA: TGTGCCAGCACCAATTTCCTAGCGGGAGGATACGAGCAGTACTTC. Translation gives CASTNFLAGGYEQYF.

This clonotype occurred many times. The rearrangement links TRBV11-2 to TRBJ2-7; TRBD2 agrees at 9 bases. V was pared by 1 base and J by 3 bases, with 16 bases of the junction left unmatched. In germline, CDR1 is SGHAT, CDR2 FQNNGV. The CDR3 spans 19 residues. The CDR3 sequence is CASSLGFASGKSGYYEQYF. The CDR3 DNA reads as TGTGCCAGCAGCTTAGGTTTCGCTAGCGGGAAATCTGGGTACTACGAGCAGTACTTC.

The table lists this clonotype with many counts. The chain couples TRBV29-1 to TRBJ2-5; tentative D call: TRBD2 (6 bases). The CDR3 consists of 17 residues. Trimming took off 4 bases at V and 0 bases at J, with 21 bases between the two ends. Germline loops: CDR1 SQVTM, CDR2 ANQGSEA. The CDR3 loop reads CSVGGTHLAPYQETQYF. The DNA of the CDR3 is TGCAGCGTTGGTGGGACTCACCTTGCACCGTACCAAGAGACCCAGTACTTC. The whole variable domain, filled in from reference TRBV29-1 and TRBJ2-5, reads SAVISQKPSRDICQRGTSLTIQCQVDSQVTMMFWYRQQPGQSLTLIATANQGSEATYESGFVIDKFPISRPNLTFSTLTVSNMSPEDSSIYLCSVGGTHLAPYQETQYFGPGTRLLVL.

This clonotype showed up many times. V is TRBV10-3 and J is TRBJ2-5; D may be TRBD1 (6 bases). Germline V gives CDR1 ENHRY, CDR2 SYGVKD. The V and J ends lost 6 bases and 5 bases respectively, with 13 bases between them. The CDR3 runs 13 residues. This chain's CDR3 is CAISKDSLETQYF. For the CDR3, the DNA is TGTGCCATCAGCAAGGACAGTCTGGAGACCCAGTACTTC.

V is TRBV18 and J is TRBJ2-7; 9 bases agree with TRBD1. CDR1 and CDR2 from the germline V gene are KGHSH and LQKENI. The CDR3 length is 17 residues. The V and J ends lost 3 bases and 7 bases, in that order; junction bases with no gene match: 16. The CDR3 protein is CASSPQAPTGGMGEQYF. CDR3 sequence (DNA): TGTGCCAGCTCACCCCAAGCCCCGACAGGGGGAATGGGGGAGCAGTACTTC.

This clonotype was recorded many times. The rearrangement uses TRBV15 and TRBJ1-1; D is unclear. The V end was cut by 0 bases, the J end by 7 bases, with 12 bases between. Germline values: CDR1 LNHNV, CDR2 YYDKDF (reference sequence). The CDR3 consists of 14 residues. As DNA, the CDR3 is TGTGCCACCAGCAGAGATCGGGGTTGGAGTGAAGCTTTCTTT. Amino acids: CATSRDRGWSEAFF. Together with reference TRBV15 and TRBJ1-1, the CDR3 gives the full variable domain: DAMVIQNPRYQVTQFGKPVTLSCSQTLNHNVMYWYQQKSSQAPKLLFHYYDKDFNNEADTPDNFQSRRPNTSFCFLDIRSPGLGDTAMYLCATSRDRGWSEAFFGQGTRLTVV.

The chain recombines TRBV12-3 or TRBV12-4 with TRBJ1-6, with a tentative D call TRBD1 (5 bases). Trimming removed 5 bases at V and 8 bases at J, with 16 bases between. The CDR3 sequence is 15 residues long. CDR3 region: CASSRLTQGHSPLHF. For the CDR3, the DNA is TGTGCCAGCAGTCGCCTGACCCAGGGCCATTCACCCCTCCACTTT.

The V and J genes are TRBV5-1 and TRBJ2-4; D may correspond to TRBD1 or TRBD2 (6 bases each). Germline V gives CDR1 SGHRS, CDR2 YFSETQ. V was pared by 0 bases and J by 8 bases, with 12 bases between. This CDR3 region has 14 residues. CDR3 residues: CASSLVGGADIQYF. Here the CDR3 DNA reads TGCGCCAGCAGCTTGGTGGGGGGCGCTGACATTCAGTACTTC.

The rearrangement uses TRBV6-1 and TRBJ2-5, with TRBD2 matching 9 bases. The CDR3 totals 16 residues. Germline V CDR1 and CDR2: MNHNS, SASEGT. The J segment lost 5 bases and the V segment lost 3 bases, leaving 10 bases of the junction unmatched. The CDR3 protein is CASSEGLAKGGETQYF. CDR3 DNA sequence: TGTGCCAGCAGTGAGGGACTAGCAAAGGGGGGGGAGACCCAGTACTTC.